A selection of T cell receptor beta chains follows, all from one sample in a study of blood T cell repertoires in COVID-19. Sequenced by immunoSEQ multiplex PCR; TCRdb stores in-frame clones only, minus some. The data hold fewer than 250,000 clones, with around 82% observed a single time. The specimen was peripheral blood. The receptors come from a woman aged 45 to 65 with acute or convalescent COVID-19. Both conserved end residues are part of each CDR3. Each record gives: clone size, V gene, D gene, J gene, CDR3 DNA, CDR3 protein. The D gene is left open where the match is weak. Clone size is stated in some rows and not others, as once, few, many or a class when expanded.

clone_size: .; v_call: TRBV30; d_call: TRBD2; j_call: TRBJ2-2; cdr3_nt: TGTGCCTGGAAGCCGGGACTAGCGGGGACCGGGGAGCTGTTTTTT; cdr3_aa: CAWKPGLAGTGELFF
clone_size: .; v_call: TRBV29-1; d_call: TRBD2; j_call: TRBJ2-2; cdr3_nt: TGCAGCGTTGGAAGATCACTAGCGGCGGGGACCGGGGAGCTGTTTTTT; cdr3_aa: CSVGRSLAAGTGELFF
clone_size: .; v_call: TRBV6-4; d_call: TRBD2; j_call: TRBJ2-3; cdr3_nt: TGTGCCAGCAGTGACTCGAGCGGGAGAGGCACAGATACGCAGTATTTT; cdr3_aa: CASSDSSGRGTDTQYF
clone_size: .; v_call: TRBV7-8; d_call: TRBD1; j_call: TRBJ1-1; cdr3_nt: TGTGCCAGCAGCCTGACAGGGGGTTCTGAAGCTTTCTTT; cdr3_aa: CASSLTGGSEAFF
clone_size: .; v_call: TRBV25-1; d_call: .; j_call: TRBJ2-7; cdr3_nt: TGTGCCAGCAGTCCCGGAGTTTGGGGGCCCTACGAGCAGTACTTC; cdr3_aa: CASSPGVWGPYEQYF
clone_size: .; v_call: TRBV6-5; d_call: .; j_call: TRBJ2-5; cdr3_nt: TGTGCCAGCAGTTACTCCACAGGGTCTAAAGAGACCCAGTACTTC; cdr3_aa: CASSYSTGSKETQYF
clone_size: .; v_call: TRBV5-6; d_call: TRBD2; j_call: TRBJ2-1; cdr3_nt: TGTGCCAGCAGCCAAGGACTAGCGGGAGTGTACAATGAGCAGTTCTTC; cdr3_aa: CASSQGLAGVYNEQFF
clone_size: .; v_call: TRBV9; d_call: TRBD1; j_call: TRBJ2-7; cdr3_nt: TGTGCCAGCAGCGTGGGGACAGGGGGCGTTTACGAGCAGTACTTC; cdr3_aa: CASSVGTGGVYEQYF
clone_size: .; v_call: TRBV9; d_call: TRBD1; j_call: TRBJ1-2; cdr3_nt: TGTGCCAGCAGCGAGGGACAGGGGGCCTCTGGCTACACCTTC; cdr3_aa: CASSEGQGASGYTF
clone_size: .; v_call: TRBV18; d_call: .; j_call: TRBJ1-1; cdr3_nt: TGTGCCAGCTCAAGAAGGGAGGACACTGAAGCTTTCTTT; cdr3_aa: CASSRREDTEAFF
clone_size: .; v_call: TRBV28; d_call: .; j_call: TRBJ1-6; cdr3_nt: TGTGCCAGCAGTTTTGGGCAGGGAAAGTATAATTCACCCCTCCACTTT; cdr3_aa: CASSFGQGKYNSPLHF
clone_size: .; v_call: TRBV5-1; d_call: .; j_call: TRBJ2-7; cdr3_nt: TGCGCCAGCAGCTTAACCTCAGGGGCCTCTATCTCCTACGAGCAGTACTTC; cdr3_aa: CASSLTSGASISYEQYF
clone_size: .; v_call: TRBV11-2; d_call: TRBD2; j_call: TRBJ2-1; cdr3_nt: TGTGCCAGCAGCTTAGCTAGCGGCCCGGCCAATGAGCAGTTCTTC; cdr3_aa: CASSLASGPANEQFF
clone_size: once; v_call: TRBV28; d_call: TRBD1; j_call: TRBJ1-1; cdr3_nt: TGTGCCAGCAGTTCCCCCTCAGGGGGCGACACTGAAGCTTTCTTT; cdr3_aa: CASSSPSGGDTEAFF
clone_size: .; v_call: TRBV6-4; d_call: TRBD2; j_call: TRBJ2-3; cdr3_nt: TGTGCCAGCAGTGGACTAGCGGGAGTTAGCACAGATACGCAGTATTTT; cdr3_aa: CASSGLAGVSTDTQYF
clone_size: .; v_call: TRBV2; d_call: TRBD1; j_call: TRBJ1-5; cdr3_nt: TGTGCCAGCAGTGGGACAGGGGGACCGAATCAGCCCCAGCATTTT; cdr3_aa: CASSGTGGPNQPQHF
clone_size: .; v_call: TRBV27; d_call: TRBD1; j_call: TRBJ1-6; cdr3_nt: TGTGCCAGCATGCGAAGGGGACAGGTCGACTATAATTCACCCCTCCACTTT; cdr3_aa: CASMRRGQVDYNSPLHF
clone_size: .; v_call: TRBV24-1; d_call: TRBD1; j_call: TRBJ1-2; cdr3_nt: TGTGCCACCAGTGACCAGGGGGTTCAGGTTTCTGGCTACACCTTC; cdr3_aa: CATSDQGVQVSGYTF
clone_size: .; v_call: TRBV5-6; d_call: .; j_call: TRBJ2-3; cdr3_nt: TGTGCCAGCAGCTTGTACTCGGGAGATACGCAGTATTTT; cdr3_aa: CASSLYSGDTQYF
clone_size: few; v_call: TRBV5-1; d_call: .; j_call: TRBJ2-6; cdr3_nt: TGCGCCAGCAGCCTACAGGAATCTGGGGCCAACGTCCTGACTTTC; cdr3_aa: CASSLQESGANVLTF
clone_size: few; v_call: TRBV27; d_call: TRBD2; j_call: TRBJ2-4; cdr3_nt: TGTGCCAGCAGTTTCGGGGGGGCCAAAAACATTCAGTACTTC; cdr3_aa: CASSFGGAKNIQYF
clone_size: .; v_call: TRBV5-3; d_call: TRBD2; j_call: TRBJ2-1; cdr3_nt: TGTGCCAGAAGCGGGACTAGCGGCCGTGAGCAGTTCTTC; cdr3_aa: CARSGTSGREQFF
clone_size: .; v_call: TRBV28; d_call: .; j_call: TRBJ2-1; cdr3_nt: TGTGCCAGCAGTGCCCAGGGACTGCGGGGCGATGAGCAGTTCTTC; cdr3_aa: CASSAQGLRGDEQFF
clone_size: .; v_call: TRBV7-9; d_call: .; j_call: TRBJ1-3; cdr3_nt: TGTGCCAGCAGCTCCTACCGGGGACCTACTAGCTTCAACACCATATATTTT; cdr3_aa: CASSSYRGPTSFNTIYF
clone_size: once; v_call: TRBV24-1; d_call: .; j_call: TRBJ2-3; cdr3_nt: TGTGCCACCAGAGACAACACAGATACGCAGTATTTT; cdr3_aa: CATRDNTDTQYF
clone_size: .; v_call: TRBV24-1; d_call: TRBD1; j_call: TRBJ2-5; cdr3_nt: TGTGCCACCAGTGATACAGGGGTGGAGACCCAGTACTTC; cdr3_aa: CATSDTGVETQYF
clone_size: .; v_call: TRBV6-5; d_call: TRBD1; j_call: TRBJ2-7; cdr3_nt: TGTGCCAGCGGAGGGACAGGGCGTTCCTACGAGCAGTACTTC; cdr3_aa: CASGGTGRSYEQYF
clone_size: .; v_call: TRBV5-1; d_call: .; j_call: TRBJ2-7; cdr3_nt: TGCGCCAGCAGCCACTCCGGGGCCTACGAGCAGTACTTC; cdr3_aa: CASSHSGAYEQYF
clone_size: few; v_call: TRBV30; d_call: .; j_call: TRBJ2-6; cdr3_nt: TGTGCCTGGAGTGTACGAGGGTCTGGGGCCAACGTCCTGACTTTC; cdr3_aa: CAWSVRGSGANVLTF
clone_size: .; v_call: TRBV28; d_call: TRBD1; j_call: TRBJ1-5; cdr3_nt: TGTGCCAGCGGGGGACAGAGCAATCAGCCCCAGCATTTT; cdr3_aa: CASGGQSNQPQHF
clone_size: once; v_call: TRBV5-1; d_call: TRBD2; j_call: TRBJ2-5; cdr3_nt: TGCGCCAGCCTGCAAAGCGGGAGGGCCAGCGGGGAGACCCAGTACTTC; cdr3_aa: CASLQSGRASGETQYF
clone_size: .; v_call: TRBV28; d_call: TRBD1; j_call: TRBJ2-7; cdr3_nt: TGTGCCAGCCCCCCCGGGACAGTTACGCTCGGGACCTACGAGCAGTACTTC; cdr3_aa: CASPPGTVTLGTYEQYF
clone_size: .; v_call: TRBV6-6; d_call: .; j_call: TRBJ2-2; cdr3_nt: TGTGCCAGCACCGGGACTTCCACCGGGGAGCTGTTTTTT; cdr3_aa: CASTGTSTGELFF
clone_size: .; v_call: TRBV2; d_call: TRBD2; j_call: TRBJ2-3; cdr3_nt: TGTGCCAGCACCCCTGGGAGGGACCACCGCACAGATACGCAGTATTTT; cdr3_aa: CASTPGRDHRTDTQYF
clone_size: .; v_call: TRBV28; d_call: .; j_call: TRBJ1-1; cdr3_nt: TGTGCTACTTCCGTCCTAATGAACACTGAAGCTTTCTTT; cdr3_aa: CATSVLMNTEAFF
clone_size: once; v_call: TRBV12-2; d_call: .; j_call: TRBJ1-4; cdr3_nt: TGTGCAAGTCGCTCTGGACAGCTCTATCGAGCAACTAATGAAAAACTGTTTTTT; cdr3_aa: CASRSGQLYRATNEKLFF
clone_size: .; v_call: TRBV5-6; d_call: TRBD2; j_call: TRBJ2-7; cdr3_nt: TGTGCCAGCAGCCCGCGACTAGCGAAGAGCTCCTACGAGCAGTACTTC; cdr3_aa: CASSPRLAKSSYEQYF
clone_size: .; v_call: TRBV3-1/TRBV3-2; d_call: .; j_call: TRBJ2-7; cdr3_nt: TGTGCCAGCAGCCAAGCTAGGGGGGGAAGTTACGAGCAGTACTTC; cdr3_aa: CASSQARGGSYEQYF
clone_size: .; v_call: TRBV27; d_call: TRBD2; j_call: TRBJ2-6; cdr3_nt: TGTGCCAGCAGTTTAGCGGGAGGAGCTGGGGCCAACGTCCTGACTTTC; cdr3_aa: CASSLAGGAGANVLTF
clone_size: .; v_call: TRBV28; d_call: TRBD1; j_call: TRBJ1-5; cdr3_nt: TGTGCCAGCAAGTCTACAGGGGAAAGCAATCAGCCCCAGCATTTT; cdr3_aa: CASKSTGESNQPQHF
clone_size: .; v_call: TRBV27; d_call: TRBD2; j_call: TRBJ2-5; cdr3_nt: TGTGCCAGCACCAGGACTAGCGGGAGACAAGAGACCCAGTACTTC; cdr3_aa: CASTRTSGRQETQYF
clone_size: .; v_call: TRBV27; d_call: TRBD1; j_call: TRBJ2-5; cdr3_nt: TGTGCCAGCAGTTTTACGACAGGGAGAGAGACCCAGTACTTC; cdr3_aa: CASSFTTGRETQYF
clone_size: .; v_call: TRBV6-2/TRBV6-3; d_call: .; j_call: TRBJ2-2; cdr3_nt: TGTGCCAGCAGTTATAGTGACATTGACACCGGGGAGCTGTTTTTT; cdr3_aa: CASSYSDIDTGELFF
clone_size: .; v_call: TRBV3-1/TRBV3-2; d_call: .; j_call: TRBJ2-7; cdr3_nt: TGTGCCACCCGGGGCGGGAACTACGAGCAGTACTTC; cdr3_aa: CATRGGNYEQYF
clone_size: once; v_call: TRBV9; d_call: .; j_call: TRBJ2-7; cdr3_nt: TGTGCCAGCAGCCCCTCAGGGGCGGGCGAGCAGTACTTC; cdr3_aa: CASSPSGAGEQYF
clone_size: .; v_call: TRBV18; d_call: .; j_call: TRBJ2-7; cdr3_nt: TGTGCCAGCTCACCACCTGGCGGGACCTACGAGCAGTACTTC; cdr3_aa: CASSPPGGTYEQYF
clone_size: few; v_call: TRBV6-5; d_call: TRBD1; j_call: TRBJ1-2; cdr3_nt: TGTGCCAGCAGGATAGGGGGCGCGGTTTATGGCTACACCTTC; cdr3_aa: CASRIGGAVYGYTF
clone_size: .; v_call: TRBV6-5; d_call: TRBD2; j_call: TRBJ2-7; cdr3_nt: TGTGCCAGCAGCGGGAGCGGGAGGGCCATGGACGAGCAGTACTTC; cdr3_aa: CASSGSGRAMDEQYF
clone_size: .; v_call: TRBV5-4; d_call: .; j_call: TRBJ2-7; cdr3_nt: TGTGCCAGCAGCCCCTCTGGACGGACATACGAGCAGTACTTC; cdr3_aa: CASSPSGRTYEQYF
clone_size: .; v_call: TRBV27; d_call: TRBD2; j_call: TRBJ2-7; cdr3_nt: TGTGCCAGCAGTCTCCTAGCGGGAGGCCAGGACGAGCAGTACTTC; cdr3_aa: CASSLLAGGQDEQYF
clone_size: .; v_call: TRBV2; d_call: .; j_call: TRBJ2-4; cdr3_nt: TGTGCCAGCAGTGAAGCCTACAGCCTAGCCAAAAACATTCAGTACTTC; cdr3_aa: CASSEAYSLAKNIQYF
clone_size: .; v_call: TRBV10-2; d_call: .; j_call: TRBJ2-1; cdr3_nt: TGCGCCAGCAGTGAGTCACGGGGGGCACAATACAATGAGCAGTTCTTC; cdr3_aa: CASSESRGAQYNEQFF
clone_size: .; v_call: TRBV10-3; d_call: TRBD1; j_call: TRBJ2-5; cdr3_nt: TGTGCCATCAGTGCGGGACAGAGAAAAGAGACCCAGTACTTC; cdr3_aa: CAISAGQRKETQYF